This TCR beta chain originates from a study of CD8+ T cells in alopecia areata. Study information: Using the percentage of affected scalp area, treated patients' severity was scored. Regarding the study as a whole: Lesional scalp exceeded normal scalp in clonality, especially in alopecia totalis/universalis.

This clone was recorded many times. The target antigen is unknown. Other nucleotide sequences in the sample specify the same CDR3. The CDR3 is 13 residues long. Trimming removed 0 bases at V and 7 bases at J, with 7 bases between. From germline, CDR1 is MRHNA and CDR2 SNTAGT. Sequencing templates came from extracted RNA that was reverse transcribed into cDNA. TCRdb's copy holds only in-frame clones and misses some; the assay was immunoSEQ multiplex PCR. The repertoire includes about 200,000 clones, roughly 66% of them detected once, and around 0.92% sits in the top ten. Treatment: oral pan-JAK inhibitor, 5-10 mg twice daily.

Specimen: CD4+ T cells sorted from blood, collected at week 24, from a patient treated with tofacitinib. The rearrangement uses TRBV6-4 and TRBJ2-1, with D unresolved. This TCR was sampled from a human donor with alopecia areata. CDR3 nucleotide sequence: TGTGCCAGCAGTGACTCAGACCGGAATGAGCAGTTCTTC. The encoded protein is CASSDSDRNEQFF.